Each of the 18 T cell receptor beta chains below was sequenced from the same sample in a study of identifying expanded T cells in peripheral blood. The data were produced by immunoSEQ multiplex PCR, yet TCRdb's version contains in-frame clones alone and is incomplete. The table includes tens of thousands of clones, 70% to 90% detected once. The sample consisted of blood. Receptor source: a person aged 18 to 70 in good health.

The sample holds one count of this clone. The CDR3 loop is CASSYRINPTLNEQFF. CDR3 DNA sequence: TGTGCCAGCAGCTACCGTATAAACCCCACCCTGAATGAGCAGTTCTTC. This sequence joins TRBV7-8 and TRBJ2-1; D remains unclear. V was clipped by 4 bases and J by 7 bases, with 20 bases between them. From germline, CDR1 is SGHVS and CDR2 FQNEAQ. The CDR3 has 16 amino acids.

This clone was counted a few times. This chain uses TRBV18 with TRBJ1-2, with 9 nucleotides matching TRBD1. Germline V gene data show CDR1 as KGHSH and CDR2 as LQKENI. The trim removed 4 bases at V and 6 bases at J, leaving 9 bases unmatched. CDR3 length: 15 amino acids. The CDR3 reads CASSQTGTGTNGYTF. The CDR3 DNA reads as TGTGCCAGCTCACAAACCGGGACAGGGACGAATGGCTACACCTTC.

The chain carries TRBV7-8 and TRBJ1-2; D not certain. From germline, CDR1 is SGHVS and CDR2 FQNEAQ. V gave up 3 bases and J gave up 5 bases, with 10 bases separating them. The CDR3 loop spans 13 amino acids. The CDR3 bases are TGTGCCAGCAGCTTTGACGGGAATTATGGCTACACCTTC. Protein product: CASSFDGNYGYTF.

Here the CDR3 DNA reads TGTGCCAGCACCCCGCGGACAGGGGAAAACATTCAGTACTTC. It translates to CASTPRTGENIQYF. V is TRBV7-9 and J is TRBJ2-4; 9 bases fit TRBD1. The germline V gene has CDR1 SEHNR and CDR2 FQNEAQ (reference sequence). This CDR3 contains 14 residues. V lost 7 bases, J lost 5 bases, and 6 bases stayed unmatched.

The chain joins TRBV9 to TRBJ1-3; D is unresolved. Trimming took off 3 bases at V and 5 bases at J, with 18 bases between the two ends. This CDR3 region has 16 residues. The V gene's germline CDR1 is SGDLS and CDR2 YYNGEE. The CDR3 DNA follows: TGTGCCAGCAGCGCGGTTTCCAGTGACGCACGAAACACCATATATTTT. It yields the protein CASSAVSSDARNTIYF. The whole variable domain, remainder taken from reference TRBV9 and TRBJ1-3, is DSGVTQTPKHLITATGQRVTLRCSPRSGDLSVYWYQQSLDQGLQFLIQYYNGEERAKGNILERFSAQQFPDLHSELNLSSLELGDSALYFCASSAVSSDARNTIYFGEGSWLTVV.

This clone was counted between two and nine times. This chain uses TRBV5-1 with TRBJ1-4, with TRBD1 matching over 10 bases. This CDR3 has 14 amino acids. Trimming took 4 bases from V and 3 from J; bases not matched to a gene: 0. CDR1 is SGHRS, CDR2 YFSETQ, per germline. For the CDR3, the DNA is TGCGCCAGCAGCGGACAGGGGGCTAATGAAAAACTGTTTTTT. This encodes CASSGQGANEKLFF. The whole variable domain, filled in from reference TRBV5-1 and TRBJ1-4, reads KAGVTQTPRYLIKTRGQQVTLSCSPISGHRSVSWYQQTPGQGLQFLFEYFSETQRNKGNFPGRFSGRQFSNSRSEMNVSTLELGDSALYLCASSGQGANEKLFFGSGTQLSVL.

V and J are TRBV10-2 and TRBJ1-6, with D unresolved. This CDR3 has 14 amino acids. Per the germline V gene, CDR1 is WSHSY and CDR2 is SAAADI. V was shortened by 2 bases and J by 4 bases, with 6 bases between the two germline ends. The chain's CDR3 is CASSEAIYNSPLHF. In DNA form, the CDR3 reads TGCGCCAGCAGTGAGGCCATATATAATTCACCCCTCCACTTT.

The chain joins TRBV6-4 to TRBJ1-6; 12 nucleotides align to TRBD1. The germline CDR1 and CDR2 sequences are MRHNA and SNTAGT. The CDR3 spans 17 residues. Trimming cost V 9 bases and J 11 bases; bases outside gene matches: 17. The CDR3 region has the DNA TGTGCCAGTAGTAACGCCGGGACAGGGGGCGATCGGGCACCCCTCCACTTT. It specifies CASSNAGTGGDRAPLHF.

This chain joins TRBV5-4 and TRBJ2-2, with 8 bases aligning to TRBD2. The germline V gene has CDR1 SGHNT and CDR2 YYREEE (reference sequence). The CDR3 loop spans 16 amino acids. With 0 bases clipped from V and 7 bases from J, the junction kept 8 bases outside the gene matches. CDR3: CASSLGTSFQLGELFF. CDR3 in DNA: TGTGCCAGCAGCTTGGGGACTAGCTTTCAACTCGGGGAGCTGTTTTTT.

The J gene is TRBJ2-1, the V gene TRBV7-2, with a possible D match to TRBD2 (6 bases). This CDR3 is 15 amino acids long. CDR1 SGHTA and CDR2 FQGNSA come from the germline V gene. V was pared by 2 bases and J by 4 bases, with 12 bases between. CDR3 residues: CASSLQRGSYNEQFF. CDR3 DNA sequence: TGTGCCAGCAGCTTACAACGGGGGTCTTACAATGAGCAGTTCTTC.

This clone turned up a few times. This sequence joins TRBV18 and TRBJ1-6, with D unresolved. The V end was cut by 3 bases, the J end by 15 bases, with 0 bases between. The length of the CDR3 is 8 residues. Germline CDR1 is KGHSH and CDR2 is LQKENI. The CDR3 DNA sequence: TGTGCCAGCTCACCCCTCCACTTT. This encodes CASSPLHF.

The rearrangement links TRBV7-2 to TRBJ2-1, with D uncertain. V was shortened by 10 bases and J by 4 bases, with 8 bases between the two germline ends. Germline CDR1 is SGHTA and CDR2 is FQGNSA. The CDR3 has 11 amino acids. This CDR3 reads CATAIYNEQFF. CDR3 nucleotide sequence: TGTGCCACCGCCATATACAATGAGCAGTTCTTC.

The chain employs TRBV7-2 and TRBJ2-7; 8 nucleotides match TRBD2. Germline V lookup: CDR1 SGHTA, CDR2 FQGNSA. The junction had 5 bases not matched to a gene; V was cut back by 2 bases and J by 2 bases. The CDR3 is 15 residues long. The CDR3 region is CASSLIGRGAYEQYF. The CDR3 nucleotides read TGTGCCAGCAGCTTAATAGGGCGGGGGGCCTACGAGCAGTACTTC.

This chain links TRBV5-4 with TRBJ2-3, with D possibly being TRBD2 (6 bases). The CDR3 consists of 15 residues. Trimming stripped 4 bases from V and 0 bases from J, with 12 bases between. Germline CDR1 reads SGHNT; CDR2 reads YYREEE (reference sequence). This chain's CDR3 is CASSDGGSSTDTQYF. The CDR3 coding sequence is TGTGCCAGCAGCGACGGGGGTTCTAGCACAGATACGCAGTATTTT.

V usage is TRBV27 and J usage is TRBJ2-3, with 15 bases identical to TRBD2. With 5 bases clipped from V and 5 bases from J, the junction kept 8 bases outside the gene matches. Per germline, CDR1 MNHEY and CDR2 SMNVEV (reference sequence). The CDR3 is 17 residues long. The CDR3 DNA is TGTGCCAGCAGTCCCACTACGGGACTAGCGGGAGGAGATACGCAGTATTTT. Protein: CASSPTTGLAGGDTQYF.

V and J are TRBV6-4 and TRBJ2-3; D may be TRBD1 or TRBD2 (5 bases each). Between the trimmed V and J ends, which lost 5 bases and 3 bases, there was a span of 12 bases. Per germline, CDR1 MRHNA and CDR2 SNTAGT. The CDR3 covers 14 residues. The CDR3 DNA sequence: TGTGCCAGCAGTAGGGGACGAGATACAGATACGCAGTATTTT. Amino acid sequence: CASSRGRDTDTQYF.

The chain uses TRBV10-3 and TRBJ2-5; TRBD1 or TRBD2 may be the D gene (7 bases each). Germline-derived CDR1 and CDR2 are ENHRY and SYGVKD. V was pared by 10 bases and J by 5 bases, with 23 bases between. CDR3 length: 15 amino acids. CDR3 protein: CATFQGGSGTETQYF. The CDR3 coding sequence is TGTGCCACCTTTCAGGGGGGGTCAGGAACGGAGACCCAGTACTTC.

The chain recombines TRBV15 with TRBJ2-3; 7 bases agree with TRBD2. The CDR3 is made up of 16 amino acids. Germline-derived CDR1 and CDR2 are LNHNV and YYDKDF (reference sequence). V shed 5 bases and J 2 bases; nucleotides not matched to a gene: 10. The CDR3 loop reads CATSEGDYQFTDTQYF. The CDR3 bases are TGTGCCACCAGCGAAGGGGACTACCAGTTCACAGATACGCAGTATTTT.